This TCR beta chain was recorded in a study of shared clonotypes between healthy human individuals. Each PCR replicate from the sorted subsets contained 150 to 250 ng DNA, which is around 30,000 T cell genomes. Sequenced by immunoSEQ multiplex PCR; TCRdb stores in-frame clones only, minus some. The sample has about 300,000 clones; about 74% are singletons. The CDR3 length is 14 residues. The V end was cut by 2 bases, the J end by 4 bases, with 11 bases between. The germline CDR1 and CDR2 sequences are MGHDK and SYGVNS. This clone came up a few times. Its specificity is unknown. Study-wide points: It was anticipated that sequencing depth would influence how many clonotypes donors shared.

Sequenced input: memory CD4+ T cells sorted from blood. Subset of the sample: CD45RA-negative fraction. This TCR derives from a man younger than 45 in good health. The chain uses TRBV25-1 and TRBJ2-5; D might be TRBD2 (5 bases). The DNA for the CDR3 is TGTGCCAGCAGTGAAGAGGGTAGTTCAGAGACCCAGTACTTC. It encodes CASSEEGSSETQYF.